This T cell receptor beta chain originates from a study of OX40 agonist ivuxolimab in advanced cancers. V dropped 5 bases and J dropped 1 base, with 15 bases sitting between them. Germline CDR1 MNHEY, CDR2 SMNVEV (reference sequence). The CDR3 contains 16 residues. Sequencing was performed with immunoSEQ multiplex PCR; in TCRdb, only in-frame clones are kept and a portion is missing. This sample has about 40,000 clones, with around four fifths found just once. This TCR derives from an adult with an advanced solid tumor such as melanoma, head and neck, liver or kidney cancer. This rearrangement joins TRBV27 to TRBJ2-1; D is uncertain. The sequenced sample was CD4+ or CD8+ T cells sorted from blood, obtained in a trial of the OX40 agonist ivuxolimab. CDR3 sequence: CASSAFGDPSYNEQFF. CDR3 nucleotide sequence: TGTGCCAGCAGTGCCTTTGGGGATCCATCCTACAATGAGCAGTTCTTC.